This record looks at one TCR beta chain sequence and its context. Its antigen remains undetermined. No base-level quality is on record; no much larger clone is a single base apart. The sample comes from a study of shared clonotypes between healthy human individuals (dated by TCRdb to between 2020 and 2021). Context from the whole study: The cohort comprised a couple of women and a few men aged 18 to 49 years. For each donor, three plates each were used for CD4 naive and CD4 memory, two plates were used for CD8 naive, and one plate was used for CD8 memory. The study deeply sequenced blood TCR repertoires of five healthy adults to estimate repertoire size and the extent of clonotype sharing between individuals. To increase sequencing depth and limit assay-specific biases, TCR repertoire library preparation and sequencing were carried out by different laboratories using diverse techniques. Per donor, leukapheresis produced somewhere between about 0.9 and 9 billion PBMCs. Summary of the overall study and its limitations: Because the study included only a small number of donors, the genetic and exposure-history diversity represented was limited. Naive subsets generally had larger estimated clonotype richness than memory subsets. Across a few donors, about 5.2% of naive CD4, roughly 3.4% of naive CD8, around 2.1% of memory CD4, and 0.4% of memory CD8 clonotypes were shared. Even with the large sequencing depth, rarefaction of the sorted-subset datasets indicated that sequencing was incomplete. Sampling was limited to blood, and TCR repertoires in tissue likely differ from TCR repertoires in blood. Compared with non-shared clonotypes, the clonotypes found in all four sorted-subset donors had higher generation probabilities. Based on pairwise subsampling, the degree of clonotype sharing among donors was expected to be affected by sequencing depth.

TCR CDR3 regions were amplified from genomic DNA by multiplex PCR using the deep immunoSEQ assay. Extracted genomic DNA from each cell subset was spread evenly across all wells of several immunoSEQ 96-well plates, with each plate serving as a replicate. For sorted subsets, roughly 0.2 ug genomic DNA, equal to some 28,000 T cell genomes, was loaded into each replicate PCR. The purified libraries were quantified using a Qubit 3.0 fluorometer, sized with a Bioanalyzer 2100, and then quantified again using the KAPA Library Quantification kit. Every immunoSEQ 96-well plate was sequenced on a separate single-read 150-cycle Illumina NextSeq 550 flow cell. The study's processing was this. The immunoSEQ output contained only junctional sequences without quality scores, so filtering could not match that applied to full-length reads. To assign V/J genes and CDR3, sequences were annotated using PyIR, a Python wrapper for IgBLAST v1.9, with IMGT germline references. Reads were filtered out if the reads had weak V/J assignments (E-value above 1e-6), no CDR3, stop codons, out-of-frame junctions, or ambiguous translated residues. V3J clonotypes were defined by identical inferred V gene, J gene, and CDR3 amino acid sequence. Percentage overlap between repertoires was computed as shared unique clonotypes divided by the size of the smaller repertoire. Richness of each repertoire was evaluated using RTK rarefaction, the Chao1 estimator, and Recon v2.1 estimates of unobserved clonotypes. Generation probabilities for all TCRbeta clonotypes obtained by the gDNA method from several donors were computed using OLGA. Here the immuneACCESS table is served through TCRdb, limited to in-frame sequences with V and J called. Missing clones are a known gap in these copies; in checked studies unresolved V genes cover under half, and the rest lacks a known reason. From that table come the V and J calls and clone size; the DNA was used to work out D and trimming. Across this sample there are about 2,500,000 clones, with just over 90% seen only once. 0.11% to 0.15% of the sample comes from the top ten.

Donors were healthy HIV-negative adults with no recently reported acute infections or vaccinations. Every donor was a Caucasian adult living in Nashville, Tennessee, USA. Magnetic negative selection was used to enrich CD4+ T cells, after which naive cells were positively selected on CD45RA and the negative fraction became the memory subset. Blood was obtained by leukapheresis, after which PBMCs were separated by Ficoll-Histopaque density gradient centrifugation and cryopreserved in liquid nitrogen vapor phase. Analytical flow cytometry was used to check the purity and quantity of every magnetically sorted T cell population. Each sorted fraction had its genomic DNA isolated and then quantified by UV absorbance on a Nanodrop 2000c. Its CDR3 holds 14 amino acids, cysteine through phenylalanine. The only DNA kept is the CDR3, 42 bases in frame from the first base. For CDR1 and CDR2, the germline V gene lists SNHLY and FYNNEI. Trimming removed 4 bases from V and 12 bases from J; the gene matches leave 10 bases unexplained.

Sequenced sample: naive CD4+ T cells sorted from blood. The cell subset or site label corresponds to: CD45RA+ positively selected. This TCR was sampled from a young man in good health. This chain joins TRBV2 to TRBJ2-4, and 9 junctional nucleotides match TRBD1. This receptor has the CDR3 CASSVDRGIQDQYF. The base sequence is TGTGCCAGCAGTGTGGACAGGGGTATTCAGGATCAGTACTTC.